This T cell receptor (beta chain) emerged from a study of technical replicates of blood from a few donors. The method was immunoSEQ multiplex PCR; TCRdb's version includes in-frame clones alone and lacks a portion of them. Altogether about 93,000 clones are present, 95% being singletons, with the ten largest covering approximately 0.25%. Trimming shortened V by 5 bases and J by 3 bases, and 17 bases separated the two germline ends. The CDR3 totals 16 residues. CDR1 MDHEN and CDR2 SYDVKM come from the germline V gene. The sample was T cells isolated from PBMCs. The chain employs TRBV28 and TRBJ1-5; D is perhaps TRBD1 (5 bases). This TCR came from a human donor in good health. The DNA for the CDR3 is TGTGCCAGCAGTCTCACTCAGGGCGATCCCAATCAGCCCCAGCATTTT. Its protein is CASSLTQGDPNQPQHF.